Described below is a single TCR beta chain sequence and its context. This clonotype has a count of ten or more. It has no known antigen specificity. The input lacks base qualities; no much larger clone sits a single base away. Via the germline V gene (reference sequence), CDR1 is MNHEY and CDR2 SMNVEV. The V and J ends are trimmed by 6 bases and 3 bases, leaving 15 bases between them. The CDR3 runs 14 amino acids, cysteine and phenylalanine included. Of the read, only the CDR3 DNA is kept; its 42 bases are in frame from base 1. To synthesize cDNA, template-switch 5'RACE was performed with a primer carrying a 10-nucleotide random unique molecular identifier so that each TCR transcript was tagged. Each sequencing run produced over 180 million TCR-beta sequences covering 15-18 subjects. The RNeasy kit was used for extraction of total RNA. TCR-beta VDJ regions were amplified with primers for the TCR constant region and the 5'RACE anchor, using the KAPA Real-time Library Amplification kit. A first PCR added sample indexes and Illumina adaptors, and a second PCR then raised library yield. The roughly 650 bp TCR product was size-selected on a 2% E-gel SizeSelection system after Ampure bead purification. Before pooling, library quality was assessed on a Bioanalyzer, concentration was determined with Qubit, and library quantification was performed with the Kapa Library Quantification kit. Libraries were sequenced paired-end 2 x 150 bp on an Illumina HiSeq 2500. To increase sequence diversity, roughly 24-31% phiX was spiked into each library pool. In the original analysis: The quality-filtered reads were processed with the UMI-based MiGEC pipeline, whose error correction step removed more than 90% of the raw TCR sequences. IMGT germline references were used for alignment of VDJ genes, and clonotypes were defined by a unique CDR3 amino acid sequence together with V-J genes. Clonal expansion, Shannon diversity and CDR3 relatedness (CalcPairwiseDistances, ClusterSamples) were evaluated with VDJtools, and phylogenetic trees were built with CLCbio workbench. Clones with at least 8 unique UMIs were defined as expanded, with this threshold being based on coefficient-of-variation modelling across technical triplicates. Through fastp at Q25 and MiXCR, TCRdb rebuilt clones from the public reads, retaining in-frame beta chains. CDR3 protein sequences are deduplicated, and each keeps its most common genes and DNA. The authors' filters were not applied to this entry. This sample lists roughly 28,000 distinct CDR3 sequences; over 3% were detected once. Clones ranked in the top ten supply approximately 6.7% of the sample.

The data are from a study of neurological immune-mediated disorders (dated by TCRdb to the late 2010s). A note on the overall study: Among the 34 multiple sclerosis patients, relapsing-remitting MS was present in approximately 31 and secondary progressive MS was present in 3. The roughly 99 TCR-beta libraries covered PBMC samples along with longitudinal samples, technical triplicates, and paired sorted CD4+ and CD8+ T-cell subsets. The cohort comprised 68 subjects: roughly 15 HAM/TSP patients, 35 or so multiple sclerosis patients and about 20 healthy controls. Peripheral blood TCR-beta repertoires from patients with HTLV-I-associated myelopathy (HAM/TSP), patients with multiple sclerosis, and healthy controls were compared in the study using UMI-based sequencing. Overall study results and their limits: Phylogenetic analysis grouped repertoires from 18 of 34 MS patients into a cluster of related CDR3 sequences, suggesting a possible repertoire-level signature. Expanded clones from different subjects shared no identical CDR3 amino acid sequences, which suggests that TCR-beta repertoires were private in all groups. No association of the MS cluster with clinical or MRI features was observed, and the need for larger cohorts was stated by the authors. TCR clonal expansion was highest in HAM/TSP patients and lowest in MS patients, with MS patients falling below even healthy controls.

For unsorted PBMC libraries, 2 million PBMCs were used after storage in RNAlater at -80 degrees C until RNA extraction. Multiple sclerosis patients were enrolled in a US clinical protocol evaluating disease progression by magnetic resonance imaging. Peripheral blood underwent Ficoll-Hypaque density gradient centrifugation to isolate PBMCs, which were then cryopreserved in liquid nitrogen. This TCR derives from a woman aged 25 to 39 with multiple sclerosis. Sequenced material: PBMCs. The chain employs TRBV27 and TRBJ2-7; the D region possibly corresponds to TRBD1 (6 bases align). The nucleotides read TGTGCCAGCAGAGAGGGGGTTATTAACTACGAGCAGTACTTC. Its amino acids are CASREGVINYEQYF.